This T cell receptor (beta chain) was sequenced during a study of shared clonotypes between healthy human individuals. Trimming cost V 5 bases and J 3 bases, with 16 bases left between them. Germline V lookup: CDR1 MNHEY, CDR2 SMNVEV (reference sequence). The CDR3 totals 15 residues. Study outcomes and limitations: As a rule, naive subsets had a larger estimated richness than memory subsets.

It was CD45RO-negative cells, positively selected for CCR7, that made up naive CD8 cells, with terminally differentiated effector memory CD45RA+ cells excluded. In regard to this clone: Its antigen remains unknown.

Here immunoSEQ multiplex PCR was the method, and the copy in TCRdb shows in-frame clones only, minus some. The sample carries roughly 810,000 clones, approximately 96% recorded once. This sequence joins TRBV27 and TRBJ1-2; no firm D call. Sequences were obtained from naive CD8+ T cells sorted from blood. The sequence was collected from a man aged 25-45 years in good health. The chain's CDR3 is CASSPGLEPDYGYTF. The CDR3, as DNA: TGTGCCAGCAGTCCAGGACTAGAACCAGACTATGGCTACACCTTC.